Included here is one TCR beta chain sequence, with context. This sample is part of a study of shared clonotypes between healthy human individuals. The CDR3 length is 14 residues. V lost 5 bases to trimming and J lost 0 bases; unmatched junction nucleotides: 3. The germline CDR1 and CDR2 sequences are MNHEY and SMNVEV (reference sequence). The protocol was immunoSEQ multiplex PCR, while the TCRdb copy is restricted to in-frame clones and leaves out a portion. This sample has roughly 500,000 clones, with roughly 80% found just once. The gene calls are TRBV27 and TRBJ1-1; TRBD1 matches at 7 bases. The sequence came from a middle-aged woman in good health. Some clones in this sample may be carry-over from other donors' samples. The sequenced material came from PBMCs. The CDR3 protein is CASSGTAMNTEAFF. CDR3 coding DNA: TGTGCCAGCAGTGGGACAGCCATGAACACTGAAGCTTTCTTT.